This entry describes one T cell receptor (beta chain). The data were obtained in a study of control samples from healthy donors and cancer patients. Trimming took 9 bases from V and 6 from J; bases not matched to a gene: 12. The CDR3 covers 16 residues. Germline CDR1 LNHDA, CDR2 SQIVND (reference sequence). Method: immunoSEQ multiplex PCR; TCRdb's copy keeps in-frame clones and lacks some. The sample lists more than 50,000 clones, roughly 95% occurring once. This rearrangement joins TRBV19 to TRBJ2-3; TRBD2 agrees at 13 bases. The TCR sequence derives from a young woman in good health. The sequenced material came from blood. The chain's CDR3 is CASSPLAGGSTDTQYF. The CDR3 bases are TGTGCCAGCTCGCCACTAGCGGGGGGGTCTACGGATACGCAGTATTTT.